This is a list of T cell receptor beta chains from one sample in a study of control samples from healthy donors and cancer patients. Some clones are missing from TCRdb's copy, which holds only in-frame ones; the method was immunoSEQ multiplex PCR. The sample has tens of thousands of clones, roughly 90% seen once. What was sequenced was blood. The receptor set was obtained from a man aged 50 or older in good health. CDR3s include the opening cysteine and the closing phenylalanine or tryptophan. A D gene is named only where the DNA matches it firmly. Not all rows give a size; the values are once, few, many and, for expanded clones, a class.

>.|.|TRBV12-3/TRBV12-4|TRBJ1-4
CASSLGPGEKLFF
>TRBD2|.|TRBV12-5|TRBJ2-1
CASGLRLAGTHNEQFF
>.|.|TRBV10-3|TRBJ1-2
CAISGGRTSGYTF
>.|.|TRBV4-1|TRBJ1-1
CASSSDKNEAFF
>.|.|TRBV7-2|TRBJ1-1
CASTYRMNTEAFF
>.|.|TRBV19|TRBJ1-1
CASRWEGSRLDTEAFF
>.|few|TRBV6-5|TRBJ2-6
CASSINFGANVLTF
>TRBD1|.|TRBV5-1|TRBJ2-1
CASSPGQGALNEQFF
>.|.|TRBV6-5|TRBJ2-3
CASRIAEWGPDTQYF
>TRBD1|.|TRBV25-1|TRBJ1-1
CASSVNRGATEAFF
>.|.|TRBV25-1|TRBJ2-7
CASSELGSAEYEQYF
>.|.|TRBV2|TRBJ2-7
CASSEGGHEQYF
>.|.|TRBV11-2|TRBJ1-2
CASSLGGVPLMFYGYTF
>TRBD1|.|TRBV6-5|TRBJ2-3
CASTLGQGAWDTQYF
>.|.|TRBV4-1|TRBJ1-4
CASSQGTIEKLFF
>.|.|TRBV5-1|TRBJ1-5
CASSLEGRGGPQHF
>.|.|TRBV5-1|TRBJ2-5
CASSPPGEWETQYF